This entry concerns a single TCR beta chain. The CDR3 sequence is 14 residues long. Germline loops: CDR1 SGDLS, CDR2 YYNGEE. The germline V and J ends were trimmed by 0 bases and 4 bases, with 10 bases remaining between them. In the source study's methods: Reference gene primer amplification yielded estimated nucleated cell counts. Profiled with immunoSEQ multiplex PCR; TCRdb holds only in-frame clones, not every one. V, J and clone size are taken as reported in that table, and D and trimming were inferred from the DNA itself. In the table there are approximately 290,000 clones, over 75% of which are singletons. This entry belongs to a study of blood T cell repertoires in COVID-19. The wider study: Researchers got acute and convalescent COVID-19 samples from the United States, Italy and Spain. PBMCs, B-cell-depleted T cells, or T cells were the source of the cDNA or gDNA that made up the material.

Seattle participants joined during active infection and were tracked over time. This TCR derives from a human donor with COVID-19, enrolled during active disease. The donor label of this sample is uncertain. The V call is TRBV9, the J call TRBJ1-2, with no clear D. Specimen: peripheral blood. CDR3 residues: CASSVDSSFYGYTF. The CDR3 DNA follows: TGTGCCAGCAGCGTAGACAGTTCCTTCTATGGCTACACCTTC.